The source of this TCR beta chain is a study of T cell responses to AZD1222 COVID-19 vaccine. Study information: Pooling covered second doses at about 4 or about 12 weeks.

On this clone itself: Its antigen is undetermined.

TCRdb's copy holds only in-frame clones and misses some; the assay was immunoSEQ multiplex PCR. Here the sample spans about 100,000 clones, around nine tenths being singletons. Study-wide findings and caveats: In all cases, repertoires were sampled only after the peak T cell response. Most donors were white British and more were female, and clonal diversity was possibly underestimated.

Germline values: CDR1 SGHRS, CDR2 YFSETQ. Trimming at V came to 1 base and at J to 3 bases, leaving 8 bases not matched to a gene. The CDR3 runs to 16 residues. The clonotype originates from an adult in good health. The source was peripheral blood, collected on day 0 of AZD1222 vaccination. The chain is built from TRBV5-1 and TRBJ2-3, with 7 bases matching TRBD1. CDR3 sequence: CASSLSSGQRTDTQYF. CDR3 nucleotides: TGCGCCAGCAGCTTGAGCTCGGGACAGAGGACAGATACGCAGTATTTT.